The following is a T cell receptor (beta chain) sequence with its context. The antigen is not known. The germline V gene encodes CDR1 LGHNA and CDR2 YSLEER. With V trimmed by 4 bases and J by 1 base, 4 bases remained unmatched. The length of the CDR3 is 15 residues. The data originate from a study of beta chain features in type 1 diabetes. Overall study context: Researchers looked at roughly 110 million sorted cells across all samples.

What was sequenced were expressed TCRB transcripts, since all of the isolated RNA had been reverse transcribed. Only in-frame clones appear in the TCRdb table, and some are missing; sequencing was by immunoSEQ multiplex PCR. In the table there are under 350,000 clones, around an eighth of which are singletons. Purity of each sorted population was above 95%. General study points: Type 1 diabetes patients had moderately but significantly shorter TCRB CDR3s in all four CD4+ subsets. There were fewer insertions and more deletions at the VDJ junctions of type 1 diabetes patients. Naive, central memory and Treg TCRB repertoires seemed to resemble each other more closely in patients than they did in healthy donors.

The chain couples TRBV4-3 to TRBJ1-5; 7 bases match TRBD1. Sequenced sample: naive CD4+ T cells from blood. The clonotype was recovered from a man aged 25 to 40 with type 1 diabetes. In DNA form, the CDR3 reads TGCGCCAGCAGCCCCACAGGGGCCAGCAATCAGCCCCAGCATTTT. Its translation is CASSPTGASNQPQHF.